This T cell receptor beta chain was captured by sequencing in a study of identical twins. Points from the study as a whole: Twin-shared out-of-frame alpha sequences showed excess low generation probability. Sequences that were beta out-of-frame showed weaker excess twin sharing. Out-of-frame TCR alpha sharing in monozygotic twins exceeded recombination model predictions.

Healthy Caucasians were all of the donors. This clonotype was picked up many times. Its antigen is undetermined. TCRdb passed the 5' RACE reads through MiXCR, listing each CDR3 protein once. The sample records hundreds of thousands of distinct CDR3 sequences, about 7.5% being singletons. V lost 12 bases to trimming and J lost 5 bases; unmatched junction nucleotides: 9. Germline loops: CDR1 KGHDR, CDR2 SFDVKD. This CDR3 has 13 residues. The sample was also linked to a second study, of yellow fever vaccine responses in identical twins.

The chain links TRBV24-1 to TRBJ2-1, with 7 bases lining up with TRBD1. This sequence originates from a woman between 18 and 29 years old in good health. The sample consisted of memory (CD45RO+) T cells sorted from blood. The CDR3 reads CAPRQGKNNEQFF. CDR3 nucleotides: TGTGCCCCAAGACAGGGCAAGAACAATGAGCAGTTCTTC.